This T cell receptor beta chain was profiled in a study of blood T cells in healthy people across ages. Those donating, healthy Caucasian individuals from Russia, were aged roughly 6 to 95. Around 10 milliliters of peripheral blood were drawn from each donor. Isolated PBMCs totaled at least 6 million in each sample. Regarding this clonotype: As yet, its antigen is unknown.

Trimming removed 1 base from V and 5 bases from J, with 14 bases in between. The CDR3 sequence is 15 residues long. Germline V lookup: CDR1 SGHTA, CDR2 FQGNSA. The use of a sample-barcoded 5' primer and a J-beta primer mix characterized a second PCR of roughly 7 to 12 cycles. TCRdb reanalysed the 5' RACE reads using MiXCR and keeps one entry per CDR3 protein. This sample has approximately 600,000 distinct CDR3 sequences, with around three fifths found just once. Study-level results: Roughly linearly, TCR beta diversity per million T cells fell as age increased.

The chain couples TRBV7-2 to TRBJ2-5, with D tentatively TRBD1 (6 bases). Sequencing was carried out using blood. The receptor comes from a man aged 55 to 70 in good health. The CDR3 DNA reads TGTGCCAGCAGCTTAGGGGGGCTCGACCGGGAGACCCAGTACTTC. Its translation is CASSLGGLDRETQYF.